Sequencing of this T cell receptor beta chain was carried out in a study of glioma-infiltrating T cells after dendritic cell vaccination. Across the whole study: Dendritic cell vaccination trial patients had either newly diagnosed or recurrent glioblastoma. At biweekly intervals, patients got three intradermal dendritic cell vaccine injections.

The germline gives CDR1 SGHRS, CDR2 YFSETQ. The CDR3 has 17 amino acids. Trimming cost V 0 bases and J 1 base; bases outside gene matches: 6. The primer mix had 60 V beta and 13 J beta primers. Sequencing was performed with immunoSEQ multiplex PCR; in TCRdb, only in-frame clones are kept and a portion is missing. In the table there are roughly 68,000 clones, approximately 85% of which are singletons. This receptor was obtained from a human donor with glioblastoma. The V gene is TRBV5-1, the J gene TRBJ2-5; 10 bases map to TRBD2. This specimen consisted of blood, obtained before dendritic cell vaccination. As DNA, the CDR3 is TGCGCCAGCAGCTTGGATCCTAGCGGGGGCACCCAAGAGACCCAGTACTTC. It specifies CASSLDPSGGTQETQYF.